This record covers a single T cell receptor beta chain. TCRdb's copy holds only in-frame clones and misses some; the assay was immunoSEQ multiplex PCR. In the table there are hundreds of thousands of clones, 70% to 90% of which are singletons. Germline V gene data show CDR1 as LNHDA and CDR2 as SQIVND (reference sequence). The CDR3 covers 14 residues. V shed 5 bases, J shed 4 bases, and the junction held 7 bases outside the gene matches. This entry comes from a study of blood T cell repertoires in COVID-19. Study at large: Sites in the United States, Italy and Spain provided acute and convalescent COVID-19 samples.

The genes are TRBV19 and TRBJ1-2; 7 nucleotides align to TRBD1. Sequenced sample: PBMCs or T cells enriched from blood (not recorded which). The origin of this receptor is a young woman with acute COVID-19. In nucleotides, the CDR3 is TGTGCCAGTAGTCCAAGGGGGCACGGCTATGGCTACACCTTC. As protein: CASSPRGHGYGYTF.